This T cell receptor (beta chain) was identified in a study of T-cell reconstitution after alpha-beta-depleted transplantation in children. In its sample, this clonotype was seen many times. No antigen is known for it. The CDR3 contains 12 residues. Trimming cost V 6 bases and J 1 base, with 9 bases left between them. The germline gives CDR1 DFQATT, CDR2 SNEGSKA (reference sequence). Preparation of the TCRbeta library was carried out with unique molecular identifiers. TCRdb re-called the PCR reads with MiXCR, one entry per CDR3 protein. Found here are 110,000 or so distinct CDR3 sequences, around 6.4% of them singletons; the top ten hold 20% to 25%. Study outcomes and limitations: As was reported, about two months after transplant, alpha-beta T cells came from several hundred expanded graft clones.

This sequence joins TRBV20-1 and TRBJ1-1; D gene unclear. Specimen: PBMCs, mostly from graft donor cells, collected 360 days after TCRalphabeta/CD19-depleted stem cell transplant. The receptor comes from a male patient aged 2-15 years who had a stem cell transplant for acute lymphoblastic leukemia, so the T cells may come from the graft donor. The CDR3 sequence: CSADPGNTEAFF. The CDR3 DNA is TGCAGTGCAGACCCGGGGAACACTGAAGCTTTCTTT.